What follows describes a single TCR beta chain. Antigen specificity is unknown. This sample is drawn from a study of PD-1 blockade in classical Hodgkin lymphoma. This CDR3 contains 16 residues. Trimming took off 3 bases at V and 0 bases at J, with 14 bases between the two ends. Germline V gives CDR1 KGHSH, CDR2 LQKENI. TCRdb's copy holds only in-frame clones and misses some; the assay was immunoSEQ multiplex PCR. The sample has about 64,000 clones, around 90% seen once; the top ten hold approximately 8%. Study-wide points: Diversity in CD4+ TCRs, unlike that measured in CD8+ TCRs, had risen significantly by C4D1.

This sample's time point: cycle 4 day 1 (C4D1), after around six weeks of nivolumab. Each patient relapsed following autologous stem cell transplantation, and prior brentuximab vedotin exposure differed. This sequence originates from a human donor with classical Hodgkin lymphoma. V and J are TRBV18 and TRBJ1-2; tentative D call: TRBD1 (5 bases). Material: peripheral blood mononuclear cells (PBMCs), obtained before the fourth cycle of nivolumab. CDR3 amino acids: CASSPLSGGANYGYTF. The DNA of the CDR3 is TGTGCCAGCTCACCCTTATCGGGGGGAGCTAACTATGGCTACACCTTC.